This T cell receptor (beta chain) was identified during a study of cytomegalovirus exposure and HLA in healthy donors. Healthy bone marrow donors made up the donor group. General observations from the study: Some TCR beta chains (roughly 160 of them) were listed as cytomegalovirus-associated. Solely CMV serostatus was available to characterize immune exposure. Follow-up analysis seemed to connect common viral pathogens with several of the most significant clusters identified.

J was trimmed by 5 bases and V by 5 bases; bases with no gene match: 5. The germline CDR1 and CDR2 sequences are SGHNT and YYREEE (reference sequence). CDR3 size: 14 residues. The PCR had 60 Vbeta and 13 Jbeta primers. Profiled with immunoSEQ multiplex PCR; TCRdb holds only in-frame clones, not every one. The sample holds around 150,000 clones, 73% seen once. Remarks on this clone: Its cognate antigen is unknown.

The sample taken for sequencing was PBMCs. The source of this sequence is a human donor in good health. The chain uses TRBV5-4 and TRBJ2-5; 11 bases agree with TRBD2. CDR3 region: CASRPGTSGETQYF. CDR3 bases: TGTGCCAGCAGGCCGGGGACTAGCGGTGAGACCCAGTACTTC.